This T cell receptor (beta chain) was recovered during a study of control samples from healthy donors and cancer patients. This CDR3 comprises 14 residues. Trimming shortened V by 3 bases and J by 4 bases, and 12 bases separated the two germline ends. The germline V gene encodes CDR1 LNHDA and CDR2 SQIVND (reference sequence). Here immunoSEQ multiplex PCR was the method, and the copy in TCRdb shows in-frame clones only, minus some. The data show around 94,000 clones, roughly 86% seen once. The sequence came from a woman aged 50 to 65 in good health. This rearrangement joins TRBV19 to TRBJ1-1; D is perhaps TRBD1 (5 bases). The material sequenced was blood. CDR3 DNA: TGTGCCAGTAGTATGGCCGGGGGAGTCACTGAAGCTTTCTTT. The encoded protein is CASSMAGGVTEAFF.